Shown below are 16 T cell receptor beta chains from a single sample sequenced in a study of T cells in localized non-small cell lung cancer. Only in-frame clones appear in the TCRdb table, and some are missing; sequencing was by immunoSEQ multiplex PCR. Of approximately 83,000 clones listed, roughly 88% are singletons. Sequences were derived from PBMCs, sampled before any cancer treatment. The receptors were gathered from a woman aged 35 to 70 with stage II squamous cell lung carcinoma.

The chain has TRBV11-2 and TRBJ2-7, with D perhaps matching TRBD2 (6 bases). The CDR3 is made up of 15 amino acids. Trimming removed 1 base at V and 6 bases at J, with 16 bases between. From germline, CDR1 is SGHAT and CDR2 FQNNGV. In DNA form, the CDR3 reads TGTGCCAGCAGCTTAGTTCGGGGGAACAGCGCCGAGCAGTACTTC. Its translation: CASSLVRGNSAEQYF.

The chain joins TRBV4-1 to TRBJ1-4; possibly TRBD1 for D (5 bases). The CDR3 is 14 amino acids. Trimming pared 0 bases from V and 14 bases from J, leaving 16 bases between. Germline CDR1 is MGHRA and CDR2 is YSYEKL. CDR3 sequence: CASSQEGGGYGLFF. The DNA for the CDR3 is TGCGCCAGCAGCCAAGAGGGGGGAGGTTATGGGCTGTTTTTT.

In DNA form, the CDR3 reads TGTGCCACCAGCAGAGAGTTCTTGGGACATGGAGCTTTCTTT. Translation: CATSREFLGHGAFF. The rearrangement uses TRBV15 and TRBJ1-1, with D perhaps matching TRBD1 (6 bases). V shed 0 bases and J shed 10 bases, with 15 bases lying between them. The CDR3 length is 14 residues. Per germline, CDR1 LNHNV and CDR2 YYDKDF (reference sequence).

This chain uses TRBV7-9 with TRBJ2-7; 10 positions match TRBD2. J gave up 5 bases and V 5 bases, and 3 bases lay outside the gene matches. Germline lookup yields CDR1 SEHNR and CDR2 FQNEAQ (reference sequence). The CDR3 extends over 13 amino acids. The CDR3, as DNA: TGTGCCAGCAGCATCGGACTAGCGGACGAGCAGTACTTC. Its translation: CASSIGLADEQYF.

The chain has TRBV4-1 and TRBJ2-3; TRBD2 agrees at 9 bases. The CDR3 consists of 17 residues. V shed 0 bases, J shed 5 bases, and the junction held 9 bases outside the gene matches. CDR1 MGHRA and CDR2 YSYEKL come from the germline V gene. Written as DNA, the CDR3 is TGCGCCAGCAGCCAAGATCCTAGCGGGGCTCGTTTAGATACGCAGTATTTT. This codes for CASSQDPSGARLDTQYF.

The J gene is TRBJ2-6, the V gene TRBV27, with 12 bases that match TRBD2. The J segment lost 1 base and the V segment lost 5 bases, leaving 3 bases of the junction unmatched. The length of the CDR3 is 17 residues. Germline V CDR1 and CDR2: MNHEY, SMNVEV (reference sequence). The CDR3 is CASSPTSGSSGANVLTF. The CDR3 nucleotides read TGTGCCAGCAGTCCGACTAGCGGGAGTTCTGGGGCCAACGTCCTGACTTTC.

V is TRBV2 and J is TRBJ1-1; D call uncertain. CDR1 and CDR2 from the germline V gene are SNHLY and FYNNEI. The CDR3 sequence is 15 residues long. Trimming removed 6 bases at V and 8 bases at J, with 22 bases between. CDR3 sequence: CASSDRSGMAVEAFF. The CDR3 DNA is TGTGCCAGCAGCGACCGAAGCGGGATGGCTGTAGAAGCTTTCTTT.

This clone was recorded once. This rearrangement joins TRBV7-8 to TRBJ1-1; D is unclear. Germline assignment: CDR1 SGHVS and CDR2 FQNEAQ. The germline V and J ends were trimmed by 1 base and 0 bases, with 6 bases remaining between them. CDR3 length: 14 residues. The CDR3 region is CASSLELMNTEAFF. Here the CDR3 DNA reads TGTGCCAGCAGCTTAGAACTAATGAACACTGAAGCTTTCTTT.

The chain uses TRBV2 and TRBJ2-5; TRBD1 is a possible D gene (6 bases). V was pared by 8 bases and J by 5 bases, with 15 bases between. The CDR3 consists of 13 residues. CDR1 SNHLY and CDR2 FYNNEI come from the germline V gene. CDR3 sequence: CASLQGLWETQYF. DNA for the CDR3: TGTGCCAGCCTCCAGGGGCTCTGGGAGACCCAGTACTTC.

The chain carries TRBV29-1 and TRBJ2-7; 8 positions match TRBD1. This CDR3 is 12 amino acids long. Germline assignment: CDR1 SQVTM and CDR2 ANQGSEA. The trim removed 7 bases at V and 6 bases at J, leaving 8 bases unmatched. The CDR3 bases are TGCAGCGCAACCACGGACAGGGTCGAGCAGTACTTC. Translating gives CSATTDRVEQYF.

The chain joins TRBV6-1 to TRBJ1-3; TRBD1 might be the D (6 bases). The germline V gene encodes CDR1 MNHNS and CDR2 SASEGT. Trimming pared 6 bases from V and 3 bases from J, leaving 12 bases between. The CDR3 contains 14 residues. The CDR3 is CASRPTGIGNTIYF. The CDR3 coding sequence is TGTGCCAGCAGGCCTACAGGGATTGGAAACACCATATATTTT.

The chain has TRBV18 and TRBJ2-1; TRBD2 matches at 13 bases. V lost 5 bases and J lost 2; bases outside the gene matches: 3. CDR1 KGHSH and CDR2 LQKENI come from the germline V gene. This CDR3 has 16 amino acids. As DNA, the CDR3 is TGTGCCAGCTCAACGACTAGCGGGGGGCCCTACAATGAGCAGTTCTTC. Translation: CASSTTSGGPYNEQFF.

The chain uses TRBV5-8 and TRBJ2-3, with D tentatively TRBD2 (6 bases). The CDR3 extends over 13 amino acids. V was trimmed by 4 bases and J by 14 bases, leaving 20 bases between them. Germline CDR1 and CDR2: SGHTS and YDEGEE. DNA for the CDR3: TGTGCCAGCAGCAACGGAGGGACCCAACGAACGTATTTT. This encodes CASSNGGTQRTYF.

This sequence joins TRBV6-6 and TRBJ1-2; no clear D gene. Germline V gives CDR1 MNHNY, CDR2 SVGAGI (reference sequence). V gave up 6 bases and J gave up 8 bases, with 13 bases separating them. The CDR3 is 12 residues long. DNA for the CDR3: TGTGCCAGCAGCCCCGGAGGTTCGGGCTACACCTTC. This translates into CASSPGGSGYTF.

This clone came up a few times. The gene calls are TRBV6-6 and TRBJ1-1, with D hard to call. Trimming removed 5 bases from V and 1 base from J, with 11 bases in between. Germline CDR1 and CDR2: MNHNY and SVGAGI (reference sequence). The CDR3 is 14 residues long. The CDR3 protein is CASSPRLGNTEAFF. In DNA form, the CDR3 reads TGTGCCAGCAGTCCCCGGTTGGGGAACACTGAAGCTTTCTTT.

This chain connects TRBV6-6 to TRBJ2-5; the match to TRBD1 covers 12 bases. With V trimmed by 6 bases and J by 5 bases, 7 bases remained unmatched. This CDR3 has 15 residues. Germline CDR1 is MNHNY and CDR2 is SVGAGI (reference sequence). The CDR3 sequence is CASRGTGGAFETQYF. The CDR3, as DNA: TGTGCCAGCAGGGGGACAGGGGGCGCGTTTGAGACCCAGTACTTC.